Following are 26 T cell receptor beta chains from one sample sequenced in a study of cytomegalovirus exposure and HLA in healthy donors (dated by TCRdb to 2015 to 2018). The protocol used for the library was the immunoSEQ multiplex PCR assay. In its TCRdb copy, this immuneACCESS table keeps in-frame sequences only and misses some clones. Where compared with another copy, unresolved V genes explain less than half of these, and the others have no known cause. This sample holds 300,000 to 450,000 clones; roughly 89% were observed only once. The ten largest clonotypes hold 0.8% to 0.85% of the sample. Sequencing input: PBMCs. The receptors shown here come from a woman under 30 in good health and CMV-seronegative.

This chain's CDR3 is CASSLRTGLYEQYF. The CDR3, as DNA: TGCGCCAGCAGCCTTCGGACAGGGTTGTACGAGCAGTACTTC. The chain couples TRBV5-1 to TRBJ2-7; 8 bases map to TRBD1. The CDR3 totals 14 residues. The V gene's germline CDR1 is SGHRS and CDR2 YFSETQ. V shed 4 bases and J 4 bases; nucleotides not matched to a gene: 7.

The rearrangement joins TRBV4-2 to TRBJ1-4; D gene uncertain. V was pared by 4 bases and J by 8 bases, with 29 bases between. This CDR3 spans 19 amino acids. CDR1 is LGHNA and CDR2 is YNFKEQ in the germline V gene. For the CDR3, the DNA is TGTGCCAGCAGCCCCGATGCGGGAACGACGATCTTCTCGAGGGAAAAACTGTTTTTT. Amino acids: CASSPDAGTTIFSREKLFF.

The V and J genes are TRBV7-8 and TRBJ1-3; TRBD1 is a possible D gene (5 bases). The length of the CDR3 is 16 residues. Germline CDR1 is SGHVS and CDR2 is FQNEAQ. Trimming stripped 4 bases from V and 0 bases from J, with 13 bases between. The CDR3: CASSYRDSHSGNTIYF. DNA of the CDR3: TGTGCCAGCAGCTACCGGGACTCTCACTCTGGAAACACCATATATTTT.

The chain has TRBV28 and TRBJ1-6; no clear D gene. There are 15 residues in the CDR3. The V gene lost 2 bases and the J gene lost 2 bases, with 7 bases spanning the gap. Germline V gene sequence: CDR1 MDHEN, CDR2 SYDVKM. As DNA, the CDR3 is TGTGCCAGCAGTTTACGGGAAACCTATAATTCACCCCTCCACTTT. Translated: CASSLRETYNSPLHF.

This sequence joins TRBV28 and TRBJ2-7; TRBD1 might be the D (6 bases). CDR1 and CDR2 (germline): MDHEN, SYDVKM. V was clipped by 8 bases and J by 6 bases, with 8 bases between them. The CDR3 is 10 residues long. The CDR3 sequence is CASGQFEQYF. The CDR3, as DNA: TGTGCCAGCGGACAGTTCGAGCAGTACTTC.

This sequence joins TRBV7-2 and TRBJ1-5, with 7 bases lining up with TRBD1. The CDR3 is made up of 15 amino acids. V dropped 2 bases and J dropped 4; count of bases not matched to a gene: 5. Germline V gene data show CDR1 as SGHTA and CDR2 as FQGNSA. CDR3 amino acids: CASSLTGQPNQPQHF. CDR3 nucleotide sequence: TGTGCCAGCAGCTTAACGGGACAGCCAAATCAGCCCCAGCATTTT.

This sequence joins TRBV5-1 and TRBJ1-4, with D possibly TRBD1 on 6 matching bases. This CDR3 is 15 amino acids long. The ends were cut back, 1 base at V and 5 bases at J, with 12 bases in the middle. CDR1 and CDR2 (germline): SGHRS, YFSETQ. The CDR3 DNA follows: TGCGCCAGCAGCTTGTTAGGGACACCCAATGAAAAACTGTTTTTT. Translation gives CASSLLGTPNEKLFF.

J is TRBJ1-1 and V is TRBV7-9, with D possibly matching TRBD1 (5 bases). Germline CDR1 and CDR2: SEHNR and FQNEAQ (reference sequence). The length of the CDR3 is 16 residues. Trimming left V 4 bases short and J 6 bases short, with 21 bases between. The CDR3 DNA sequence: TGTGCCAGCAGCTCCCCCGTGGGGGGGATTTTGCCTGAAGCTTTCTTT. This translates into CASSSPVGGILPEAFF. Looking up the rest from reference TRBV7-9 and TRBJ1-1 gives the full variable domain: DTGVSQNPRHKITKRGQNVTFRCDPISEHNRLYWYRQTLGQGPEFLTYFQNEAQLEKSRLLSDRFSAERPKGSFSTLEIQRTEQGDSAMYLCASSSPVGGILPEAFFGQGTRLTVV.

V usage is TRBV28 and J usage is TRBJ1-4; 7 positions match TRBD1. V dropped 6 bases and J dropped 7; count of bases not matched to a gene: 8. CDR1 is MDHEN, CDR2 SYDVKM, per germline. The CDR3 runs to 14 residues. The CDR3 protein is CASSPGTVREKLFF. The CDR3 DNA reads TGTGCCAGCAGCCCCGGGACAGTTCGTGAAAAACTGTTTTTT.

J is TRBJ2-3 and V is TRBV11-2; 8 bases agree with TRBD1. CDR1 and CDR2 from the germline V gene are SGHAT and FQNNGV. Trimming removed 4 bases from V and 1 base from J; junction bases left unmatched: 4. There are 15 residues in the CDR3. The CDR3 spells CASSSPGQGTDTQYF. The CDR3, as DNA: TGTGCCAGCAGCTCGCCGGGACAGGGCACAGATACGCAGTATTTT.

This chain connects TRBV28 to TRBJ1-3; 7 positions agree with TRBD1. The germline V gene encodes CDR1 MDHEN and CDR2 SYDVKM. CDR3 length: 15 amino acids. The trim removed 6 bases at V and 4 bases at J, leaving 9 bases unmatched. The CDR3 loop reads CASSPDRAEGNTIYF. CDR3 DNA: TGTGCCAGCAGCCCAGACAGGGCGGAAGGAAACACCATATATTTT.

The rearrangement uses TRBV18 and TRBJ1-1; 7 bases fit TRBD1. Germline V CDR1 and CDR2: KGHSH, LQKENI. J lost 2 bases, V lost 2 bases, and 2 bases had no gene match. CDR3 size: 14 residues. In nucleotides, the CDR3 is TGTGCCAGCTCACCAGGGACAGTCAACACTGAAGCTTTCTTT. It yields the protein CASSPGTVNTEAFF.

The gene calls are TRBV7-9 and TRBJ1-2; 9 nucleotides match TRBD1. The CDR3 extends over 14 amino acids. V dropped 3 bases and J dropped 8; count of bases not matched to a gene: 7. Germline CDR1 is SEHNR and CDR2 is FQNEAQ (reference sequence). CDR3 in amino acids: CASSFGRTGDGYTF. The CDR3 region has the DNA TGTGCCAGCAGCTTTGGTCGGACAGGGGACGGCTACACCTTC.

The chain links TRBV4-1 to TRBJ1-2; D is uncertain. Deletions cut 3 bases from V and 2 bases from J, with 10 bases between. CDR1 MGHRA and CDR2 YSYEKL come from the germline V gene. This CDR3 comprises 14 residues. CDR3 region: CASSHVGVNYGYTF. In DNA form, the CDR3 reads TGCGCCAGCAGCCACGTTGGAGTAAACTATGGCTACACCTTC.

V is TRBV28 and J is TRBJ2-6, with D unclear. The CDR3 spans 15 residues. The germline V and J ends were trimmed by 5 bases and 2 bases, with 10 bases remaining between them. Germline V gene data show CDR1 as MDHEN and CDR2 as SYDVKM. Written as DNA, the CDR3 is TGTGCCAGCAGTGGCGCGGCGCCTGGGGCCAACGTCCTGACTTTC. It codes for CASSGAAPGANVLTF.

V usage is TRBV15 and J usage is TRBJ2-3; TRBD1 might be the D (5 bases). V was trimmed by 2 bases and J by 4 bases, leaving 13 bases between them. Germline CDR1 and CDR2: LNHNV and YYDKDF (reference sequence). The CDR3 length is 15 residues. Here the CDR3 DNA reads TGTGCCACCAGCAGAACCCAGGGTTCGGCAGATACGCAGTATTTT. This gives the protein CATSRTQGSADTQYF.

This clone was seen a single time. The V gene is TRBV9, the J gene TRBJ2-2; TRBD2 might be the D (6 bases). Germline CDR1 reads SGDLS; CDR2 reads YYNGEE. The CDR3 sequence is 18 residues long. V was trimmed by 0 bases and J by 1 base, leaving 16 bases between them. This CDR3 reads CASSVGSEVAVNTGELFF. In DNA form, the CDR3 reads TGTGCCAGCAGCGTAGGAAGTGAAGTAGCGGTGAACACCGGGGAGCTGTTTTTT. The whole variable domain, remainder taken from reference TRBV9 and TRBJ2-2, is DSGVTQTPKHLITATGQRVTLRCSPRSGDLSVYWYQQSLDQGLQFLIQYYNGEERAKGNILERFSAQQFPDLHSELNLSSLELGDSALYFCASSVGSEVAVNTGELFFGEGSRLTVL.

The V call is TRBV7-2, the J call TRBJ2-3, with 9 nucleotides matching TRBD2. V trimming: 0 bases; J trimming: 0 bases; junction bases outside the gene matches: 1. Germline V CDR1 and CDR2: SGHTA, FQGNSA. The CDR3 consists of 16 residues. The DNA for the CDR3 is TGTGCCAGCAGCTTAGCCGGGACTAGCAGCACAGATACGCAGTATTTT. Translating it yields CASSLAGTSSTDTQYF.

This rearrangement joins TRBV5-1 to TRBJ2-3, with D perhaps matching TRBD2 (5 bases). The V and J ends lost 1 base and 2 bases respectively, with 11 bases between them. The CDR3 sequence is 15 residues long. CDR1 and CDR2 (germline): SGHRS, YFSETQ. The CDR3 here is CASSLTRTITDTQYF. The CDR3 DNA follows: TGCGCCAGCAGCTTGACTAGAACGATCACAGATACGCAGTATTTT.

The rearrangement links TRBV10-2 to TRBJ1-3, with D perhaps matching TRBD1 (6 bases). The CDR3 length is 16 residues. Trimming shortened V by 3 bases and J by 8 bases, and 20 bases separated the two germline ends. From germline, CDR1 is WSHSY and CDR2 SAAADI. The CDR3 DNA follows: TGCGCCAGCAGTGAAACGTACGGGGCCAGGGGTTACACCATATATTTT. Translating gives CASSETYGARGYTIYF.

V gene TRBV2 combines with J gene TRBJ2-1; D possibly corresponds to TRBD2 (6 bases). Trimming removed 7 bases from V and 5 bases from J, with 18 bases in between. Germline loops: CDR1 SNHLY, CDR2 FYNNEI. CDR3 length: 15 amino acids. CDR3 in DNA: TGTGCCAGCACCCTGACTAGGCCACCGGACAATGAGCAGTTCTTC. Protein product: CASTLTRPPDNEQFF.

The chain has TRBV9 and TRBJ2-3; D possibly corresponds to TRBD1 (7 bases). The CDR3 is 12 residues long. Trimming took 10 bases from V and 8 from J, leaving 17 bases between them. Germline V lookup: CDR1 SGDLS, CDR2 YYNGEE. The CDR3 sequence: CAGQGGRRTQYF. CDR3 nucleotide sequence: TGTGCCGGTCAGGGGGGACGGCGTACGCAGTATTTT.

The chain carries TRBV27 and TRBJ2-5, with D perhaps TRBD2 (6 bases). Trimming took off 6 bases at V and 2 bases at J, with 19 bases between the two ends. There are 16 residues in the CDR3. CDR1 is MNHEY and CDR2 is SMNVEV in the germline V gene (reference sequence). CDR3 nucleotides: TGTGCCAGCAGCCTGGGCGGGGATGCCCCACAAGAGACCCAGTACTTC. This translates into CASSLGGDAPQETQYF.

The CDR3 DNA reads TGTGCCAGCAGCCCTGACAGGGTGCGCACTGAAGCTTTCTTT. Encoded protein: CASSPDRVRTEAFF. This sequence joins TRBV7-8 and TRBJ1-1; 7 bases match TRBD1. The J segment lost 4 bases and the V segment lost 5 bases, leaving 7 bases of the junction unmatched. The CDR3 consists of 14 residues. CDR1 SGHVS and CDR2 FQNEAQ come from the germline V gene.

The chain employs TRBV5-1 and TRBJ2-2; D perhaps matches TRBD1 (6 bases). V lost 0 bases and J 0 bases, leaving 6 bases between the germline ends. The CDR3 contains 15 residues. Germline lookup yields CDR1 SGHRS and CDR2 YFSETQ. This chain's CDR3 is CASSLGTANTGELFF. Written as DNA, the CDR3 is TGCGCCAGCAGCTTGGGGACAGCGAACACCGGGGAGCTGTTTTTT.

This clone was found once. The identical CDR3 is also encoded by other nucleotide sequences in the sample. This chain joins TRBV6-6 and TRBJ2-2, with TRBD1 identical over 8 bases. Germline V CDR1 and CDR2: MNHNY, SVGAGI (reference sequence). The CDR3 totals 13 residues. V gave up 6 bases and J gave up 5 bases; unmatched junction bases: 2. The CDR3 loop is CASRTGGTGELFF. CDR3 in DNA: TGTGCCAGCAGAACAGGGGGGACCGGGGAGCTGTTTTTT.